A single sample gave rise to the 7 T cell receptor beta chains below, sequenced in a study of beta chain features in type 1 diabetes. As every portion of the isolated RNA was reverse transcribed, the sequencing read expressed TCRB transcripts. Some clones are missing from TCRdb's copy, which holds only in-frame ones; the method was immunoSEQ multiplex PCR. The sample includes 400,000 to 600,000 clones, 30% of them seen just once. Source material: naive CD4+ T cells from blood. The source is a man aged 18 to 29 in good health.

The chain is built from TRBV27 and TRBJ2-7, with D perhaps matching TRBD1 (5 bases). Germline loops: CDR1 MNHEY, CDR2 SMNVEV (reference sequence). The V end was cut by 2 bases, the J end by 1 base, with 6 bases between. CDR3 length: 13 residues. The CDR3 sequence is CASSLRGSYEQYF. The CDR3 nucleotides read TGTGCCAGCAGTTTAAGGGGTTCCTACGAGCAGTACTTC.

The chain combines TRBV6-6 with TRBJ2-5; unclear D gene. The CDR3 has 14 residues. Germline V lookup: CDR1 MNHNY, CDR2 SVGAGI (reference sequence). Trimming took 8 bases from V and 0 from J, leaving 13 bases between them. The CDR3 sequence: CASHDRSYQETQYF. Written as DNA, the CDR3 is TGTGCCAGCCACGATCGGAGTTACCAAGAGACCCAGTACTTC.

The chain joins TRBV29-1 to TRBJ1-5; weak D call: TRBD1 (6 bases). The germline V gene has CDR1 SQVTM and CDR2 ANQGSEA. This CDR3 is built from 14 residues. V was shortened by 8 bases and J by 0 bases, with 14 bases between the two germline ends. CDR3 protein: CSPNPDSSNQPQHF. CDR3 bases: TGCAGCCCAAACCCGGACAGTAGCAATCAGCCCCAGCATTTT. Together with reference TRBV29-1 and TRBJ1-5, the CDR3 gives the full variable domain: SAVISQKPSRDICQRGTSLTIQCQVDSQVTMMFWYRQQPGQSLTLIATANQGSEATYESGFVIDKFPISRPNLTFSTLTVSNMSPEDSSIYLCSPNPDSSNQPQHFGDGTRLSIL.

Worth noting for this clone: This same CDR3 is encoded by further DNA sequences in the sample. The CDR3 coding sequence is TGCGCCAGCAGCCCGGGGACGGCCCAAGAGACCCAGTACTTC. Translated: CASSPGTAQETQYF. The genes are TRBV5-1 and TRBJ2-5, with D perhaps given as TRBD1 or TRBD2 (5 bases each). CDR1 SGHRS and CDR2 YFSETQ come from the germline V gene. CDR3 length: 14 residues. Trimming removed 4 bases at V and 1 base at J, with 11 bases between.

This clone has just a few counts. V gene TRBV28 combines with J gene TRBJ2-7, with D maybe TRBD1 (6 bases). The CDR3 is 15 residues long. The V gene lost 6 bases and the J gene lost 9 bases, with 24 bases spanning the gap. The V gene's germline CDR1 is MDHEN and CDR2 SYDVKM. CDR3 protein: CASSPPQGNLLGQYF. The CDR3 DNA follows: TGTGCCAGCAGCCCGCCCCAGGGGAACCTTCTAGGGCAGTACTTC.

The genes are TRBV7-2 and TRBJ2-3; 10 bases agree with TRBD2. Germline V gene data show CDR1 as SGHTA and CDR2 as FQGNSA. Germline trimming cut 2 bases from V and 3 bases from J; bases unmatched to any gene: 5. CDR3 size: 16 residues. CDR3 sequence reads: CASSLQREGGTDTQYF. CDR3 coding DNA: TGTGCCAGCAGCTTACAGCGGGAGGGAGGAACAGATACGCAGTATTTT.

The CDR3 loop is CASSEERLAGANEQFF. DNA for the CDR3: TGTGCCAGCAGTGAAGAGAGACTAGCGGGAGCCAATGAGCAGTTCTTC. The gene calls are TRBV6-4 and TRBJ2-1, with 12 bases identical to TRBD2. Germline V lookup: CDR1 MRHNA, CDR2 SNTAGT. The CDR3 totals 16 residues. V was clipped by 3 bases and J by 6 bases; unmatched bases: 6.